The clone carrying this T cell receptor beta chain was counted a single time. The data derive from a study of shared clonotypes between healthy human individuals. The repertoire was sequenced with immunoSEQ multiplex PCR; TCRdb's copy has only in-frame clones and lacks some. The top ten clones hold 0.36% of a sample with over a million clones, approximately 98.5% of them seen once. The CDR3 sequence is 14 residues long. Germline V gene data show CDR1 as MGHRA and CDR2 as YSYEKL. Trimming cost V 4 bases and J 0 bases, with 8 bases left between them. Sequencing input: naive CD4+ T cells sorted from blood. Subset in this sample: CD45RA+ positively selected. The genes are TRBV4-1 and TRBJ2-3, with D tentatively TRBD2 (6 bases). The sequence came from a man under 40 in good health. The CDR3: CASSPRESTDTQYF. The CDR3 nucleotides read TGCGCCAGCAGCCCCCGGGAGAGCACAGATACGCAGTATTTT.